The rows below give T cell receptor beta chains drawn from one sample of a study of T cells after yellow fever vaccination. TCRdb used MiXCR to reprocess the 5' RACE reads, holding one entry per CDR3 protein. The table includes around 310,000 distinct CDR3 sequences, around 3.6% detected once. The sample was PBMCs, taken on the day of the yellow fever booster vaccination. The receptor source for this set is a man younger than 30 who received the YFV17D yellow fever vaccine. Each CDR3 is given with its conserved first and last residue. D genes are given only for firm matches. Clone size appears in some rows only: once, few, many, or a class for an expanded clone.

TRBJ1-4 | . | TRBV10-2 | . | CASSSGSHPYEKLFF
TRBJ1-5 | many | TRBV25-1 | . | CASSDPGSNQPQHF
TRBJ1-5 | many | TRBV19 | . | CASSIWGANQPQHF
TRBJ2-6 | . | TRBV19 | . | CASSILSRGLGANVLTF
TRBJ2-4 | . | TRBV9 | TRBD1 | CASSVATGTANKNIQYF
TRBJ1-2 | few | TRBV12-3/TRBV12-4 | TRBD1 | CASSLYRGPIYGYTF
TRBJ2-3 | many | TRBV20-1 | . | CSQKWRGTDTQYF
TRBJ2-2 | many | TRBV7-9 | . | CASSFHTGGLTGELFF
TRBJ1-1 | many | TRBV20-1 | . | CSALTNTEAFF
TRBJ2-3 | . | TRBV7-2 | . | CASSLGLAANTQYF
TRBJ1-1 | . | TRBV6-5 | . | CASSLRDSMNTEAFF
TRBJ1-3 | few | TRBV9 | . | CASTPGGAGNTIYF
TRBJ1-5 | many | TRBV20-1 | . | CSARGHGNQPQHF
TRBJ2-5 | many | TRBV7-6 | TRBD2 | CASSGRGETQYF
TRBJ1-1 | . | TRBV7-2 | . | CASAQRYFMNTEAFF
TRBJ1-1 | many | TRBV5-1 | . | CASSSDYRESKGTEAFF
TRBJ1-1 | . | TRBV19 | . | CASSIRENTEAFF
TRBJ2-5 | few | TRBV23-1 | TRBD1 | CASPTRGDRVLETQYF
TRBJ1-4 | many | TRBV7-2 | . | CASSLGGYEKLFF
TRBJ2-5 | many | TRBV6-1 | . | CASSGGVVETQYF
TRBJ1-1 | . | TRBV10-3 | . | CAISESTPPYPRNVPEAFF
TRBJ2-5 | many | TRBV6-1 | TRBD2 | CASSETAGGPETQYF
TRBJ2-5 | many | TRBV5-6 | . | CASSWIKGHQETQYF
TRBJ1-6 | . | TRBV7-9 | . | CASSPGTPGDPLHF
TRBJ2-5 | many | TRBV7-2 | . | CASSYGTGQETQYF
TRBJ1-2 | many | TRBV10-3 | . | CAISEEQGYGYTF
TRBJ2-7 | . | TRBV15 | . | CATSSEYGGADYEQYF
TRBJ1-1 | many | TRBV7-3 | TRBD1 | CASSFSRGDTEAFF
TRBJ2-3 | many | TRBV7-3 | TRBD2 | CASSPLGLADTDTQYF
TRBJ1-4 | . | TRBV7-9 | TRBD1 | CASSPLGQGPNEKLFF
TRBJ2-1 | few | TRBV7-8 | TRBD2 | CASSPEERGDNEQFF
TRBJ2-7 | . | TRBV12-3/TRBV12-4 | . | CASSSQYEQYF
TRBJ1-4 | . | TRBV4-3 | . | CASSQPTRGATNEKLFF
TRBJ2-2 | . | TRBV7-2 | . | CASSLTRNTGELFF
TRBJ2-5 | few | TRBV7-2 | . | CASSLQGGRQETQYF
TRBJ1-6 | few | TRBV11-1 | TRBD1 | CASSLSGRGLWSPLHF
TRBJ2-3 | many | TRBV18 | . | CASSPPPTDTQYF
TRBJ2-2 | few | TRBV3-1 | . | CASSHSVGGELFF
TRBJ2-5 | many | TRBV29-1 | TRBD1 | CSVRTGGGETQYF
TRBJ2-1 | many | TRBV5-1 | TRBD1 | CASSLNFRDRGPYEQFF
TRBJ1-2 | many | TRBV18 | TRBD1 | CASSPTGTGIGGYTF
TRBJ1-4 | many | TRBV5-1 | . | CASSFTQGNWEKLFF
TRBJ2-3 | many | TRBV18 | . | CASSPGTFSTDTQYF
TRBJ2-3 | many | TRBV9 | TRBD2 | CASSVISSGDTQYF
TRBJ1-2 | many | TRBV7-9 | . | CASRDSSNYGYTF
TRBJ1-4 | few | TRBV29-1 | TRBD1 | CSVDRGDEKLFF
TRBJ1-2 | . | TRBV4-3 | . | CASSQDSMGSPNYGYTF
TRBJ2-3 | many | TRBV5-1 | TRBD1 | CASSFPSGQGANTQYF
TRBJ2-3 | many | TRBV9 | TRBD2 | CASSVDLPGGGTDTQYF
TRBJ2-2 | few | TRBV14 | . | CASSLKGGAGELFF
TRBJ1-1 | . | TRBV7-2 | TRBD1 | CASSQQGTNTEAFF
TRBJ2-3 | few | TRBV4-2 | TRBD1 | CASSQEVQGESTDTQYF
TRBJ1-5 | . | TRBV29-1 | . | CSAKGGSNQPQHF